The present TCR beta chain was sequenced within a study of blood T cell repertoires in COVID-19. Overall study context: Researchers got acute and convalescent COVID-19 samples from the United States, Italy and Spain. From T cells, B-cell-depleted T cells, or PBMCs came the material, which was cDNA or gDNA.

Study processing details: Reference gene primer amplification yielded estimated nucleated cell counts. Libraries were prepared by immunoSEQ multiplex PCR; TCRdb keeps only in-frame clonotypes and omits some of them. V and J calls and clone size are those listed in that table; D and trimming were worked out from the DNA. The repertoire holds about 520,000 clones, 70% to 90% seen once, with approximately 2.9% in the top ten. Looked up from germline, CDR1 is SGHVS and CDR2 is FNYEAQ. The J segment lost 1 base and the V segment lost 2 bases, leaving 5 bases of the junction unmatched. The CDR3 has 16 residues.

This clonotype was sampled from a human donor in a cohort sampled during active COVID-19. The sample taken for sequencing was peripheral blood. The chain employs TRBV7-6 and TRBJ2-1, with 7 positions matching TRBD2. The CDR3, as DNA: TGTGCCAGCAGCTTATTATGGCGGGAGTCCTACAATGAGCAGTTCTTC. Amino acids: CASSLLWRESYNEQFF.